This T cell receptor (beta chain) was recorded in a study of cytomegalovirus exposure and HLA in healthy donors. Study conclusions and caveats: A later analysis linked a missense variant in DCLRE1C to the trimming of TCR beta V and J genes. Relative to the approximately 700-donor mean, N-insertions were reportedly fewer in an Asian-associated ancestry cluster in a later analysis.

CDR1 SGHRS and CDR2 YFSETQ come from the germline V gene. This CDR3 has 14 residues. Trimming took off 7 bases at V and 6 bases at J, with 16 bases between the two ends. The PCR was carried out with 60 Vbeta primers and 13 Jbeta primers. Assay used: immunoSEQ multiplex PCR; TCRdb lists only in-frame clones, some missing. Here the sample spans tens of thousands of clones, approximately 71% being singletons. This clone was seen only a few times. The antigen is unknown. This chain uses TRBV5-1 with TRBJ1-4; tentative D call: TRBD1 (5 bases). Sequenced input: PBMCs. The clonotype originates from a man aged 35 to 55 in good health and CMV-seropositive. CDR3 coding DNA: TGCGCCAGCGGGACGGGGGACCGGGATGAAAAACTGTTTTTT. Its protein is CASGTGDRDEKLFF.